Following are 18 T cell receptor beta chains from one sample sequenced in a study of T cell repertoires in cytomegalovirus infection. TCRdb used MiXCR to reprocess the reads, holding one entry per CDR3 protein. The sample holds about 900,000 distinct CDR3 sequences, around 31% seen once. Their cognate antigens are unknown. The sequences come from cultured CD8+ T cells from PBMCs, collected from culture after CMV antigen stimulation. The receptors shown here come from a human donor in good health (CMV status not recorded). Some clones in this sample may be carry-over from other donors' samples.

The V call is TRBV6-2 or TRBV6-3, the J call TRBJ1-1; weak D call: TRBD1 (6 bases). Per germline, CDR1 MNHEY and CDR2 SVGEGT. V was trimmed by 7 bases and J by 5 bases, leaving 17 bases between them. The CDR3 loop spans 14 amino acids. CDR3 in DNA: TGTGCCAGCATCCAACGGGGGGCGCGGACTGAAGCTTTCTTT. Translated: CASIQRGARTEAFF.

This rearrangement joins TRBV25-1 to TRBJ1-4; D remains unclear. CDR3 size: 13 residues. Trimming shortened V by 0 bases and J by 8 bases, and 7 bases separated the two germline ends. CDR1 MGHDK and CDR2 SYGVNS come from the germline V gene. This chain's CDR3 is CASSEYFWEKLFF. Here the CDR3 DNA reads TGTGCCAGCAGTGAATATTTTTGGGAAAAACTGTTTTTT.

This clonotype was counted a few times. This chain uses TRBV6-1 with TRBJ2-1; 7 nucleotides match TRBD2. Germline assignment: CDR1 MNHNS and CDR2 SASEGT. V gave up 2 bases and J gave up 1 base; unmatched junction bases: 8. This CDR3 has 17 residues. This CDR3 is CASSEFLAGDSYNEQFF. CDR3 sequence (DNA): TGTGCCAGCAGTGAATTCCTTGCGGGGGATTCCTACAATGAGCAGTTCTTC.

This clonotype turned up a few times. This rearrangement joins TRBV2 to TRBJ2-5; no definite D call. CDR1 is SNHLY, CDR2 FYNNEI, per germline. V was cut by 7 bases and J by 2 bases, with 11 bases left in between. This CDR3 spans 13 amino acids. CDR3 region: CASISRSQETQYF. CDR3 nucleotides: TGTGCCAGCATATCTAGATCGCAAGAGACCCAGTACTTC.

To note about this clonotype: Relative to the germline gene, one junction end is altered; a read error may explain this. The chain links TRBV28 to TRBJ1-1; TRBD1 might be the D (5 bases). CDR1 is MDHEN and CDR2 is SYDVKM in the germline V gene. This CDR3 has 10 amino acids. CDR3 sequence: CASSPGTVQF. CDR3 nucleotide sequence: TGTGCCAGCAGTCCCGGGACGGTTCAATTT.

V gene TRBV6-1 combines with J gene TRBJ1-2; D gene unclear. The V end lost 3 bases, the J end lost 6 bases, and 11 bases lay between the germline ends. Germline V gene lookup returns CDR1 MNHNS and CDR2 SASEGT. The CDR3 has 13 amino acids. The CDR3 here is CASSEDPRHGYTF. CDR3 in DNA: TGTGCCAGCAGTGAGGACCCAAGGCATGGCTACACCTTC.

The chain links TRBV4-3 to TRBJ1-1, with a tentative D call TRBD1 (5 bases). Deletions cut 0 bases from V and 5 bases from J, with 16 bases between. Germline V gene sequence: CDR1 LGHNA, CDR2 YSLEER. This CDR3 has 16 amino acids. For the CDR3, the DNA is TGCGCCAGCAGCCAAGATCTTGGCGGGGGATGGACTGAAGCTTTCTTT. Translating gives CASSQDLGGGWTEAFF.

The chain has TRBV2 and TRBJ1-5, with a possible D match to TRBD1 (6 bases). V lost 2 bases and J 4 bases, leaving 15 bases between the germline ends. The CDR3 sequence is 16 residues long. The V gene's germline CDR1 is SNHLY and CDR2 FYNNEI. CDR3 coding DNA: TGTGCCAGCAGTGAATCGGGGGGCAGGGAGAATCAGCCCCAGCATTTT. Residues: CASSESGGRENQPQHF.

In this sample, this clonotype turned up many times. The V gene is TRBV7-8, the J gene TRBJ2-4; 7 bases fit TRBD2. V was pared by 4 bases and J by 1 base, with 7 bases of the junction left unmatched. The CDR3 is made up of 16 amino acids. Germline CDR1 SGHVS, CDR2 FQNEAQ. DNA of the CDR3: TGTGCCAGCAGCTCCCTTGACGGGGGGGCCAAAAACATTCAGTACTTC. Amino acids: CASSSLDGGAKNIQYF.

This clonotype was counted at least ten times. The chain combines TRBV7-9 with TRBJ2-7, with TRBD2 matching 13 bases. The germline gives CDR1 SEHNR, CDR2 FQNEAQ (reference sequence). This CDR3 spans 15 amino acids. After removal of 4 bases from V and 2 bases from J, the junction contained 2 bases not matched to a gene. CDR3 sequence: CASSSTSGGPYEQYF. CDR3 nucleotides: TGTGCCAGCAGCTCGACTAGCGGGGGGCCCTACGAGCAGTACTTC.

The sample holds a few counts of this clonotype. V gene TRBV4-1 combines with J gene TRBJ1-1; a possible D gene is TRBD1 (6 bases). Deletions cut 1 base from V and 7 bases from J, with 10 bases between. Germline values: CDR1 MGHRA, CDR2 YSYEKL. The CDR3 contains 13 residues. Written as DNA, the CDR3 is TGCGCCAGCAGCCAAGCCATGGGACATGAAGCTTTCTTT. It codes for CASSQAMGHEAFF.

This clonotype was counted at least ten times. The gene calls are TRBV12-3 or TRBV12-4 and TRBJ1-1, with D possibly TRBD1 on 5 matching bases. The CDR3 runs 12 residues. In DNA form, the CDR3 reads TGTGCTGACAGCCTGATGAACACTGAAGCTTTCTTT. As protein: CADSLMNTEAFF.

This chain links TRBV6-2 or TRBV6-3 with TRBJ2-1, with D tentatively TRBD2 (5 bases). V lost 6 bases and J 5 bases, leaving 32 bases between the germline ends. From germline, CDR1 is MNHEY and CDR2 SVGEGT. The CDR3 totals 20 residues. Here the CDR3 DNA reads TGTGCCAGCAGCTTTATACGGAGTGGAGAGGGCCGCGCAAAAGACAATGAGCAGTTCTTC. Protein product: CASSFIRSGEGRAKDNEQFF.

The sample holds many counts of this clonotype. V usage is TRBV7-9 and J usage is TRBJ1-3; 7 bases line up with TRBD1. Germline CDR1 is SEHNR and CDR2 is FQNEAQ (reference sequence). Losses at the gene ends were 10 bases for V and 1 base for J; bases not matched to a gene: 7. There are 14 residues in the CDR3. CDR3 sequence reads: CATRDRESGNTIYF. Here the CDR3 DNA reads TGTGCCACCCGGGACAGAGAATCTGGAAACACCATATATTTT.

The chain couples TRBV7-9 to TRBJ1-2; D unclear. V was clipped by 2 bases and J by 5 bases, with 12 bases between them. The CDR3 has 14 residues. Germline CDR1 SEHNR, CDR2 FQNEAQ (reference sequence). The CDR3 nucleotides are TGTGCCAGCAGCTTAATAGGCAGCTTATATGGCTACACCTTC. Translation gives CASSLIGSLYGYTF.

The sample holds a few counts of this clonotype. V usage is TRBV4-1 and J usage is TRBJ2-2, with D tentatively TRBD1 (5 bases). The CDR3 sequence is 14 residues long. Trimming pared 0 bases from V and 6 bases from J, leaving 8 bases between. CDR1 is MGHRA and CDR2 is YSYEKL in the germline V gene. The CDR3 region has the DNA TGCGCCAGCAGCCAAGAAGGGGCTCCCGGGGAGCTGTTTTTT. The encoded protein is CASSQEGAPGELFF.

The chain is built from TRBV7-6 and TRBJ1-1, with D possibly matching TRBD1 (6 bases). The germline CDR1 and CDR2 sequences are SGHVS and FNYEAQ. V dropped 5 bases and J dropped 10 bases, with 20 bases sitting between them. The CDR3 length is 14 residues. CDR3 amino acids: CASSPGRDNEGAFF. The CDR3 coding sequence is TGTGCCAGCAGCCCAGGGAGGGACAACGAAGGAGCTTTCTTT.

V gene TRBV20-1 combines with J gene TRBJ2-5, with 7 positions matching TRBD2. Germline values: CDR1 DFQATT, CDR2 SNEGSKA (reference sequence). J was trimmed by 5 bases and V by 6 bases; bases with no gene match: 9. This CDR3 spans 13 amino acids. This CDR3 is CSAETSLYETQYF. As DNA, the CDR3 is TGCAGTGCAGAGACTAGCTTGTACGAGACCCAGTACTTC.